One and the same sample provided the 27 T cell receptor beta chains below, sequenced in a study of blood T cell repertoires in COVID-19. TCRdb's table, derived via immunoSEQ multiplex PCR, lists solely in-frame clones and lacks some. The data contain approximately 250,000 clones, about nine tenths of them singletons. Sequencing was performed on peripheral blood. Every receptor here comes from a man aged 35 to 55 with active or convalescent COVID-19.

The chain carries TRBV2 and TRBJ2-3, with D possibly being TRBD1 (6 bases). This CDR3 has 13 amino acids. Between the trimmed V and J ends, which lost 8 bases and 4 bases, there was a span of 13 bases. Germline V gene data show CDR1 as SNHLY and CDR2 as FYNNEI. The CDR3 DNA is TGTGCCAGCTTGGCAGGGGTGGCAGATACGCAGTATTTT. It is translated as CASLAGVADTQYF.

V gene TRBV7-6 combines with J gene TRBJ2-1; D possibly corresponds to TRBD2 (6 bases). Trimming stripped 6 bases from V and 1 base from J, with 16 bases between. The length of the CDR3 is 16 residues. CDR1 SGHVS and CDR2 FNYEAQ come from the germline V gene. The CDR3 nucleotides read TGTGCCAGCAGTCGAAGATCGGGAGTGTCCTACAATGAGCAGTTCTTC. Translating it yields CASSRRSGVSYNEQFF.

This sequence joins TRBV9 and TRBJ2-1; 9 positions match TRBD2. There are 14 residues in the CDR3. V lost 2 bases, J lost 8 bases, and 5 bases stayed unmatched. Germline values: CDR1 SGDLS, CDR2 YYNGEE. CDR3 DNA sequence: TGTGCCAGCAGCGTTAGCGGGAGAGACGATGAGCAGTTCTTC. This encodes CASSVSGRDDEQFF.

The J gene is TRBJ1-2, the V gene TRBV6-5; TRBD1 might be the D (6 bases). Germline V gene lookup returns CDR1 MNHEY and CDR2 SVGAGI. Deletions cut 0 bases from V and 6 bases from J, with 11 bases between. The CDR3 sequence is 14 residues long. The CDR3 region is CASSYSIEGDGYTF. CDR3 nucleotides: TGTGCCAGCAGTTACTCGATTGAGGGGGATGGCTACACCTTC.

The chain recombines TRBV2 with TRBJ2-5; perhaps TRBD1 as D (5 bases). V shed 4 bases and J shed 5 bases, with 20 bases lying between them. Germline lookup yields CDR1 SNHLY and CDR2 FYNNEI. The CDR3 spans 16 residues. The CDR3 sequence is CASSGGPDIRQETQYF. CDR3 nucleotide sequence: TGTGCCAGCAGTGGGGGTCCGGACATCCGCCAGGAGACCCAGTACTTC.

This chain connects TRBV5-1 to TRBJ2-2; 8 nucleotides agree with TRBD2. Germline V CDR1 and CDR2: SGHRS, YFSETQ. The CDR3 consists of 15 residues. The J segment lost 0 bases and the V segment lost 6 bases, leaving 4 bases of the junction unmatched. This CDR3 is CASNRGGTNTGELFF. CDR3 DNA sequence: TGCGCCAGCAATCGCGGGGGGACGAACACCGGGGAGCTGTTTTTT. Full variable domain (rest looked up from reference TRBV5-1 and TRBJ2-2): KAGVTQTPRYLIKTRGQQVTLSCSPISGHRSVSWYQQTPGQGLQFLFEYFSETQRNKGNFPGRFSGRQFSNSRSEMNVSTLELGDSALYLCASNRGGTNTGELFFGEGSRLTVL.

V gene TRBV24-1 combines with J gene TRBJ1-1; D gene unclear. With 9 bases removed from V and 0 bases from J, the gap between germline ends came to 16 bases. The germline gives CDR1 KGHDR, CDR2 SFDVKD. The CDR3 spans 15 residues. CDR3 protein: CATESGRSVNTEAFF. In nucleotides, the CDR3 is TGTGCCACCGAGTCCGGGAGAAGCGTGAACACTGAAGCTTTCTTT.

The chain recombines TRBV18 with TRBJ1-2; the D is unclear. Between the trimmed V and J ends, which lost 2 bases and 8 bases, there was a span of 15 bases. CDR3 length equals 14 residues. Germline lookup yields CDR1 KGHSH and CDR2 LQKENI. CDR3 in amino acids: CASSPDRRGHGYTF. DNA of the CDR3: TGTGCCAGCTCACCAGATCGGAGAGGTCACGGCTACACCTTC.

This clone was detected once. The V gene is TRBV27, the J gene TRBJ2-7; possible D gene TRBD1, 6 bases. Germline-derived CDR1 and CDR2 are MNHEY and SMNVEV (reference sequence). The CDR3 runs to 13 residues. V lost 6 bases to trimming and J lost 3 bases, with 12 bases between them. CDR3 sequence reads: CASSPTGNYEQYF. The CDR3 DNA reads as TGTGCCAGCAGCCCGACAGGAAACTACGAGCAGTACTTC.

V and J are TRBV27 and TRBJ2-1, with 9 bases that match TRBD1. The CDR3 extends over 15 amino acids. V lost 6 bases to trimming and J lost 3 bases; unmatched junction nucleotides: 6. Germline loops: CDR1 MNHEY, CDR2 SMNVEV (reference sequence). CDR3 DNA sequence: TGTGCCAGCAGCATCGGACAGGGGTTCTACAATGAGCAGTTCTTC. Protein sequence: CASSIGQGFYNEQFF.

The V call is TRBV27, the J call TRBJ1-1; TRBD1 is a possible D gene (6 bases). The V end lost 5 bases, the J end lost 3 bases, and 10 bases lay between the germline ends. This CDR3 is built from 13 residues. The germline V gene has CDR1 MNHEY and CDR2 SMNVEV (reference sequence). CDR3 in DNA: TGTGCCAGCAGTGGGGGGGCGTACACTGAAGCTTTCTTT. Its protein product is CASSGGAYTEAFF.

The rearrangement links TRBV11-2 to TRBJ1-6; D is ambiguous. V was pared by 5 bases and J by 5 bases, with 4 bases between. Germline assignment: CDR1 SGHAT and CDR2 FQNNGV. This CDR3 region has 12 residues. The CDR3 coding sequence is TGTGCCAGCAGCCGTGATAATTCACCCCTCCACTTT. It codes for CASSRDNSPLHF.

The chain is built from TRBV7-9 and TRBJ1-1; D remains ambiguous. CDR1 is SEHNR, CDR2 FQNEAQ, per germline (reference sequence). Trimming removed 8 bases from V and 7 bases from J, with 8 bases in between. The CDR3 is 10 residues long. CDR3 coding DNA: TGTGCCAGCTCCCTTATTGAAGCTTTCTTT. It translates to CASSLIEAFF. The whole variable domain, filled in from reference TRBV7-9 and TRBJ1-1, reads DTGVSQNPRHKITKRGQNVTFRCDPISEHNRLYWYRQTLGQGPEFLTYFQNEAQLEKSRLLSDRFSAERPKGSFSTLEIQRTEQGDSAMYLCASSLIEAFFGQGTRLTVV.

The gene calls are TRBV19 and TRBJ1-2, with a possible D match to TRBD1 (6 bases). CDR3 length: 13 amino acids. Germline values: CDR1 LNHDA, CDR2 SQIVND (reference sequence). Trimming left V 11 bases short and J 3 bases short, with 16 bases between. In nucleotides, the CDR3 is TGTGCCTCCAGGACGTGGACAGACTATGGCTACACCTTC. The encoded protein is CASRTWTDYGYTF.

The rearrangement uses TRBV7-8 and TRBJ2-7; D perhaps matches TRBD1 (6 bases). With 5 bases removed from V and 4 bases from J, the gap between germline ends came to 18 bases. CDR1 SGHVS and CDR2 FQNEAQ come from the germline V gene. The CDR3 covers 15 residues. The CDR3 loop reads CASSPSWDTVYEQYF. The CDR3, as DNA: TGTGCCAGCAGCCCGTCTTGGGACACAGTTTACGAGCAGTACTTC.

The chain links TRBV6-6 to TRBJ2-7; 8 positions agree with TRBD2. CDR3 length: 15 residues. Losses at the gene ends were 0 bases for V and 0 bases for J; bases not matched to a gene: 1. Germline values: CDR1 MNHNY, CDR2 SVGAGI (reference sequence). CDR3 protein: CASSYSSGGSYEQYF. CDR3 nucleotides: TGTGCCAGCAGTTACTCAAGCGGGGGCTCCTACGAGCAGTACTTC.

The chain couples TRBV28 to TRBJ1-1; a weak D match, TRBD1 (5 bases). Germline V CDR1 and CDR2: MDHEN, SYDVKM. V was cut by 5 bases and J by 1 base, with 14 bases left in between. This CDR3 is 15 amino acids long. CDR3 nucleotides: TGTGCCAGCAGTGCCGCTGGGGCTTCGAACACTGAAGCTTTCTTT. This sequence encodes CASSAAGASNTEAFF.

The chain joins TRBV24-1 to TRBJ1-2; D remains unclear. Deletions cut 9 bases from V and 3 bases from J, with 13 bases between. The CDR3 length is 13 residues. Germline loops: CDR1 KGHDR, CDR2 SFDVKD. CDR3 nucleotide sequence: TGTGCCACCTCCTCCGGGGTATACTATGGCTACACCTTC. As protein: CATSSGVYYGYTF.

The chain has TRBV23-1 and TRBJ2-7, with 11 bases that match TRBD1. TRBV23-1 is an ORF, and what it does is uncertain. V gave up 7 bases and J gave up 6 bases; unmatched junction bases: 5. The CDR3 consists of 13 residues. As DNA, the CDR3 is TGCGCCAGCACGGGGACAGGGGGGGGCGAGCAGTACTTC. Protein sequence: CASTGTGGGEQYF.

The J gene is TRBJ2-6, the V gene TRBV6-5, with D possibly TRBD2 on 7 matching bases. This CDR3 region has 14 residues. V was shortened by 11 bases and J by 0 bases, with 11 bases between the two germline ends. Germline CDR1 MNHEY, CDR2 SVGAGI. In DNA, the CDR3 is TGTGCCGGGGGGGCCACCTCTGGGGCCAACGTCCTGACTTTC. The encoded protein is CAGGATSGANVLTF.

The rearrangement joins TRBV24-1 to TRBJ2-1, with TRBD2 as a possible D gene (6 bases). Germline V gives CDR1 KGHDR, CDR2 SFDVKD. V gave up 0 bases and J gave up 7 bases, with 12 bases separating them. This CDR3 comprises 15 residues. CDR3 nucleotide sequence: TGTGCCACCAGTGATTTGGGCGGGAACGGGAATGAGCAGTTCTTC. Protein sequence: CATSDLGGNGNEQFF.

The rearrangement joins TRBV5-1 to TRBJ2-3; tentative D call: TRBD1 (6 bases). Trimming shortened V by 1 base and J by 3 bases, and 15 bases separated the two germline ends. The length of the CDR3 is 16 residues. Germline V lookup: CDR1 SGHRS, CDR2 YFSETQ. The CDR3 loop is CASSLIQGSGTDTQYF. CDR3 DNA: TGCGCCAGCAGCTTGATACAGGGTTCGGGAACAGATACGCAGTATTTT. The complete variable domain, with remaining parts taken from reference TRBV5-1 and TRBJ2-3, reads KAGVTQTPRYLIKTRGQQVTLSCSPISGHRSVSWYQQTPGQGLQFLFEYFSETQRNKGNFPGRFSGRQFSNSRSEMNVSTLELGDSALYLCASSLIQGSGTDTQYFGPGTRLTVL.

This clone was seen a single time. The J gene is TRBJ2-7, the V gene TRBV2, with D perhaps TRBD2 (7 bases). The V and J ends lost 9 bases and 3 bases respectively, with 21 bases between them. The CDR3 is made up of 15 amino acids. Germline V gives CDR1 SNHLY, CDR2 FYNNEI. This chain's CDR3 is CARQGQGGIGYEQYF. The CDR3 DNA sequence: TGTGCCAGGCAGGGGCAGGGAGGGATCGGCTACGAGCAGTACTTC.

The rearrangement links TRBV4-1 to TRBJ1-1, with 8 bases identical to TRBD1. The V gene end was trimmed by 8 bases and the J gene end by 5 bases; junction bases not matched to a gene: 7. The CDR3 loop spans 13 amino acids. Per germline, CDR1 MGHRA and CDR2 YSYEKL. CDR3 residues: CASRGQGETEAFF. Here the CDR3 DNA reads TGCGCCAGCCGAGGACAGGGTGAGACTGAAGCTTTCTTT.

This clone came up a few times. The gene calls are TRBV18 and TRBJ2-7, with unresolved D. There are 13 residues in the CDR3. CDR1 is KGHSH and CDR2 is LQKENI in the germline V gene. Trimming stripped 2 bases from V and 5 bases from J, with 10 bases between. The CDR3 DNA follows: TGTGCCAGCTCACCAGGGCATGTGGACGAGCAGTACTTC. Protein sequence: CASSPGHVDEQYF.

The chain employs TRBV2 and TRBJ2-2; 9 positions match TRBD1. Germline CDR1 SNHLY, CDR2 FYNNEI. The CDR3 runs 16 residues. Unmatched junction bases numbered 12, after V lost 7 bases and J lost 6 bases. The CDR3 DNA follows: TGTGCCAGCACCCGAACCACAGGGGGCGAGTCCGGGGAGCTGTTTTTT. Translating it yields CASTRTTGGESGELFF. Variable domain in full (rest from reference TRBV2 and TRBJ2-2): EPEVTQTPSHQVTQMGQEVILRCVPISNHLYFYWYRQILGQKVEFLVSFYNNEISEKSEIFDDQFSVERPDGSNFTLKIRSTKLEDSAMYFCASTRTTGGESGELFFGEGSRLTVL.

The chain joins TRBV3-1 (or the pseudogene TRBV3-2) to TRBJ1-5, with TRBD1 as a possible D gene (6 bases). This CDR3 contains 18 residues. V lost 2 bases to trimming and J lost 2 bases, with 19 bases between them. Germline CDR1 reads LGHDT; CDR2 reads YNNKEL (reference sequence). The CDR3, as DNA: TGTGCCAGCAGCCAATCCCCCCTCCGGGGGGCACGCAATCAGCCCCAGCATTTT. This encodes CASSQSPLRGARNQPQHF.